This T cell receptor (beta chain) was recorded in a study of shared clonotypes between healthy human individuals. Study summary: The study used three CD4 naive, three CD4 memory, two CD8 naive and one CD8 memory plate per donor.

A split of CD4+ cells into CD45RA+ naive and CD45RA-negative memory subsets was performed. Study-level results: Sequencing depth was expected to affect clonotype sharing among donors.

The test was conducted at deep level. Measured with immunoSEQ multiplex PCR; TCRdb has only the in-frame clones, and not every one. The data contain some 2 million clones, 90% to 95% of them singletons. CDR3 size: 15 residues. The V gene's germline CDR1 is MGHDK and CDR2 SYGVNS. V trimming: 4 bases; J trimming: 7 bases; junction bases outside the gene matches: 11. About this clone itself: Antigen unknown.

The sequencing input was naive CD4+ T cells sorted from blood. This sample's subset: CD45RA+ positively selected. V is TRBV25-1 and J is TRBJ2-5; 8 bases fit TRBD2. The TCR sequence derives from a young man in good health. The CDR3 DNA is TGTGCCAGCAGTGTTGGTAGCGGGATTGTCGTGACCCAGTACTTC. Translating it yields CASSVGSGIVVTQYF.